These 20 T cell receptor beta chains originate from one sample sequenced in a study of blood T cell repertoires in COVID-19. Sequenced by immunoSEQ multiplex PCR; TCRdb stores in-frame clones only, minus some. This sample yields around 300,000 clones, of which approximately 92% are seen a single time; around 2% belongs to the top ten. Sequenced: PBMCs or T cells enriched from blood (not recorded which). The receptors shown here come from a woman aged 18 to 35 who had recovered from COVID-19.

This chain links TRBV19 with TRBJ1-3; no clear D gene. The CDR3 runs to 16 residues. CDR1 and CDR2 (germline): LNHDA, SQIVND (reference sequence). Trimming pared 2 bases from V and 0 bases from J, leaving 11 bases between. CDR3 sequence: CASSITSGNSGNTIYF. CDR3 nucleotides: TGTGCCAGTAGTATAACCAGCGGTAACTCTGGAAACACCATATATTTT.

The rearrangement joins TRBV27 to TRBJ2-7, with 8 positions matching TRBD1. The length of the CDR3 is 14 residues. The J segment lost 5 bases and the V segment lost 3 bases, leaving 6 bases of the junction unmatched. CDR1 MNHEY and CDR2 SMNVEV come from the germline V gene (reference sequence). Written as DNA, the CDR3 is TGTGCCAGCAGTTTCTCCTGGACAGGGCACGAGCAGTACTTC. Translated: CASSFSWTGHEQYF.

The genes are TRBV12-5 and TRBJ2-1; weak D call: TRBD2 (6 bases). The CDR3 consists of 17 residues. Trimming took off 4 bases at V and 0 bases at J, with 16 bases between the two ends. The germline V gene encodes CDR1 LGHNT and CDR2 FRNRAP. The CDR3: CASGWGGLFSSYNEQFF. The CDR3 bases are TGTGCTAGTGGTTGGGGAGGACTCTTCAGCTCCTACAATGAGCAGTTCTTC.

The table lists this clone with a few counts. The junction shows a germline mismatch at one end, possibly a read error. This chain joins TRBV12-3 or TRBV12-4 and TRBJ2-2, with 9 bases that match TRBD1. The CDR3 is 12 residues long. CDR3 amino acids: CAGQGNTGELFF. The DNA for the CDR3 is TGCGCGGGACAGGGGAACACCGGGGAGCTGTTTTTT.

This sequence joins TRBV30 and TRBJ1-2; 7 bases align to TRBD1. V lost 0 bases and J lost 4; bases outside the gene matches: 8. CDR1 and CDR2 from the germline V gene are GTSNPN and SVGIG (reference sequence). The CDR3 has 15 residues. The DNA of the CDR3 is TGTGCCTGGAGTGTAGGGGGCGCGTCCGGCTATGGCTACACCTTC. Translation gives CAWSVGGASGYGYTF.

Comments on this clone: Other DNA sequences from this sample encode an identical CDR3 as well. V and J are TRBV27 and TRBJ2-7; TRBD1 might be the D (6 bases). Germline lookup yields CDR1 MNHEY and CDR2 SMNVEV (reference sequence). This CDR3 has 13 amino acids. Trimming pared 2 bases from V and 3 bases from J, leaving 8 bases between. The CDR3 loop reads CASSLGQLYEQYF. The CDR3 nucleotides read TGTGCCAGCAGTTTAGGACAGCTCTACGAGCAGTACTTC.

The chain has TRBV1 and TRBJ2-4; the D call TRBD2 from the table was never checked on the DNA. TRBV1 is marked as a pseudogene. The length of the CDR3 is 20 residues. CDR3 bases: TGCACCAGCAGCCAAGTGGGGCCTAGCGGGGGGGCCAGGGCCAAAAACATTCAGTACTTC. Amino acid sequence: CTSSQVGPSGGARAKNIQYF.

The V gene is TRBV6-6, the J gene TRBJ2-5; unclear D gene. This CDR3 has 11 amino acids. The V end lost 5 bases, the J end lost 5 bases, and 6 bases lay between the germline ends. The germline gives CDR1 MNHNY, CDR2 SVGAGI (reference sequence). CDR3 protein: CASSLVETQYF. The CDR3 DNA sequence: TGTGCCAGCAGTCTAGTTGAGACCCAGTACTTC.

The V gene is TRBV3-1 (or the pseudogene TRBV3-2), the J gene TRBJ2-1, with 12 bases that match TRBD2. Germline CDR1 and CDR2: LGHDT and YNNKEL (reference sequence). CDR3 length: 17 amino acids. V shed 1 base and J 8 bases; nucleotides not matched to a gene: 9. The CDR3 loop is CASSQVLAGGPGYEQFF. The CDR3 DNA follows: TGTGCCAGCAGCCAAGTCCTAGCGGGGGGGCCGGGATATGAGCAGTTCTTC.

The chain is built from TRBV5-1 and TRBJ2-3; tentatively, D is TRBD2 (5 bases). Germline-derived CDR1 and CDR2 are SGHRS and YFSETQ. The CDR3 is made up of 14 amino acids. With 0 bases removed from V and 6 bases from J, the gap between germline ends came to 11 bases. The CDR3 region has the DNA TGCGCCAGCAGCTTGGGGACTGGTGCGGATACGCAGTATTTT. It codes for CASSLGTGADTQYF.

The V gene is TRBV6-5, the J gene TRBJ1-1, with D unclear. The CDR3 runs 11 residues. CDR1 and CDR2 (germline): MNHEY, SVGAGI. Trimming removed 2 bases at V and 7 bases at J, with 5 bases between. CDR3 loop: CASSYGFEAFF. In DNA form, the CDR3 reads TGTGCCAGCAGTTACGGCTTTGAAGCTTTCTTT.

The V and J genes are TRBV28 and TRBJ2-7; 9 nucleotides align to TRBD1. The CDR3 runs 13 residues. V gave up 6 bases and J gave up 5 bases; unmatched junction bases: 5. Germline V lookup: CDR1 MDHEN, CDR2 SYDVKM. In DNA form, the CDR3 reads TGTGCCAGCAGAGGGACAGGGCAGAACGAGCAGTACTTC. It encodes CASRGTGQNEQYF.

As regards this clone: One end of the junction is discordant with germline, which a read error may explain. The V call is TRBV7-7, the J call TRBJ2-7; 13 bases match TRBD2. CDR1 SSHAT and CDR2 FNYEAQ come from the germline V gene (reference sequence). The CDR3 spans 15 residues. The CDR3 DNA reads as TGTGCTAGCAGTCCGGGACTAGCGGGGATCTACGAGCAGTACTTC. Translation: CASSPGLAGIYEQYF. The complete variable domain, with remaining parts taken from reference TRBV7-7 and TRBJ2-7, reads GAGVSQSPRYKVTKRGQDVTLRCDPISSHATLYWYQQALGQGPEFLTYFNYEAQPDKSGLPSDRFSAERPEGSISTLTIQRTEQRDSAMYRCASSPGLAGIYEQYFGPGTRLTVT.

This clone is a singleton in its sample. This chain links TRBV12-3 or TRBV12-4 with TRBJ1-6; no clear D gene. Trimming stripped 7 bases from V and 7 bases from J, with 11 bases between. CDR3 length: 13 amino acids. CDR3 DNA sequence: TGTGCCAGCACCGGACGGGAGAATTCACCCCTCCACTTT. Translated, it gives CASTGRENSPLHF.

The rearrangement links TRBV3-1 (or the pseudogene TRBV3-2) to TRBJ2-7, with TRBD2 matching 8 bases. The CDR3 contains 15 residues. From germline, CDR1 is LGHDT and CDR2 YNNKEL (reference sequence). The J segment lost 4 bases and the V segment lost 0 bases, leaving 5 bases of the junction unmatched. CDR3 sequence (DNA): TGTGCCAGCAGCCAAGAAGGTTTAGCGGGGTACGAGCAGTACTTC. Translated, it gives CASSQEGLAGYEQYF.

The rearrangement uses TRBV5-4 and TRBJ1-2; D gene uncertain. Looked up from germline, CDR1 is SGHNT and CDR2 is YYREEE (reference sequence). Trimming took 0 bases from V and 1 from J, leaving 7 bases between them. The CDR3 loop spans 14 amino acids. In DNA, the CDR3 is TGTGCCAGCAGCTTGGACAGCAATAACTATGGCTACACCTTC. It is translated as CASSLDSNNYGYTF.

This chain connects TRBV15 to TRBJ2-5; 13 nucleotides line up with TRBD2. The CDR3 consists of 17 residues. The trim removed 5 bases at V and 9 bases at J, leaving 15 bases unmatched. Germline V gene sequence: CDR1 LNHNV, CDR2 YYDKDF (reference sequence). The CDR3 sequence: CATSALTSGGTHAAQYF. The CDR3, as DNA: TGTGCCACCAGCGCTTTGACTAGCGGGGGGACTCATGCGGCCCAGTACTTC. Full variable domain (remainder filled in from reference TRBV15 and TRBJ2-5): DAMVIQNPRYQVTQFGKPVTLSCSQTLNHNVMYWYQQKSSQAPKLLFHYYDKDFNNEADTPDNFQSRRPNTSFCFLDIRSPGLGDTAMYLCATSALTSGGTHAAQYFGPGTRLLVL.

The rearrangement uses TRBV4-1 and TRBJ2-3; 9 bases fit TRBD2. The V gene end was trimmed by 0 bases and the J gene end by 8 bases; junction bases not matched to a gene: 9. CDR3 length equals 16 residues. Germline CDR1 and CDR2: MGHRA and YSYEKL. The CDR3 here is CASSQDDSGGLSTQYF. In DNA form, the CDR3 reads TGCGCCAGCAGCCAAGACGATAGCGGGGGACTGAGTACGCAGTATTTT.

Many counts were recorded for this clone. The gene calls are TRBV4-1 and TRBJ1-6; D not resolved. The ends were cut back, 9 bases at V and 4 bases at J, with 10 bases in the middle. CDR1 and CDR2 (germline): MGHRA, YSYEKL. The CDR3 has 13 amino acids. CDR3 nucleotides: TGCGCCAGTAGGAGGGAGTATAATTCACCCCTCCACTTT. Translation: CASRREYNSPLHF.

As DNA, the CDR3 is TGTGCCAGCAGCCCTAGTGGGGGGGGCGCTCAGCCCCAGCATTTT. Translating gives CASSPSGGGAQPQHF. The chain employs TRBV9 and TRBJ1-5; D is possibly TRBD1 (6 bases). CDR1 and CDR2 (germline): SGDLS, YYNGEE. The CDR3 contains 15 residues. The germline V and J ends were trimmed by 4 bases and 6 bases, with 17 bases remaining between them.